The source of this TCR beta chain is a study of cytomegalovirus exposure and HLA in healthy donors. Study context: Approximately 80 million unique TCRs, all from HLA-typed donors, were included in an early release of the data. The study's findings and limits: Previously analyzed data showed that most TCR beta V segments were productive at a frequency of about 90% or about 30%.

The V end was cut by 4 bases, the J end by 5 bases, with 21 bases between. The V gene's germline CDR1 is MRHNA and CDR2 SNTAGT. This CDR3 contains 16 residues. The study ran its PCR with 60 Vbeta and 13 Jbeta primers. Method: immunoSEQ multiplex PCR; TCRdb's copy keeps in-frame clones and lacks some. The table includes some 95,000 clones, about four fifths detected once. Notes on this clone: The antigen is undetermined.

Sequenced material: PBMCs. This TCR was recovered from a woman in her 40s in good health and CMV-seropositive. The chain combines TRBV6-4 with TRBJ2-7, with a weak D call TRBD1 (6 bases). The CDR3 region is CASSGRSGHPSHEQYF. The CDR3 DNA sequence: TGTGCCAGCAGTGGACGGTCGGGACATCCTAGCCACGAGCAGTACTTC.